The T cell receptor beta chain under discussion was sequenced for a study of blood T cell repertoires in COVID-19. Study in general: PBMCs, B-cell-depleted T cells, or T cells provided the cDNA or gDNA that made up the material.

The CDR3 totals 11 residues. Germline lookup yields CDR1 MDHEN and CDR2 SYDVKM. Trimming shortened V by 4 bases and J by 3 bases, and 3 bases separated the two germline ends. All recovered Cohort 3 donors got two negative PCRs, got clearance, or saw symptom resolution. TCRdb's copy holds only in-frame clones and misses some; the assay was immunoSEQ multiplex PCR. The sample shows 280,000 or so clones, about 85% of them seen only once. The receptor was derived from a woman in her forties or fifties who had recovered from COVID-19. The sequencing input was PBMCs or T cells enriched from blood (not recorded which). J is TRBJ1-2 and V is TRBV28; no firm D call. CDR3 sequence: CASSSYYGYTF. The CDR3 DNA reads as TGTGCCAGCAGTTCTTACTATGGCTACACCTTC.